One T cell receptor (beta chain) is described in this entry. Its antigen is currently not known. The record has no base qualities; no much larger clone is one base away. The CDR3 sequence holds 13 residues, the cysteine and phenylalanine included. Of all the DNA, just the CDR3 is kept, 39 bases in frame from base 1. V loses 4 bases, J loses 7 bases, and the germline ends lie 16 bases apart. Reading the germline V gene gives CDR1 SQVTM and CDR2 ANQGSEA. Read against the paper, the sample's time point label means: baseline before first vaccination. Samples from vaccinated people were obtained from the UK trials COV001 and COV002, which included a single-blind randomized controlled phase 2/3 trial of AZD1222 (ChAdOx1 nCoV-19) in healthy adults. For TCRbeta chain sequencing, PBMC samples from trial participants were taken at day 0 and at day 28 after the second dose. The data were obtained in a study of T cell responses to AZD1222 COVID-19 vaccine (dated by TCRdb to the early 2020s). Regarding the research as a whole: Because spike-specific TCR depth and breadth did not differ between the two schedules, AZD1222 recipients who got a second dose at roughly 4 weeks were pooled with those who got a second dose at roughly 12 weeks. Trial participants were enrolled into age subgroups of 18-55, 56-69 and 70-plus years, which contained around 150, 28 and 57 TCR-sequenced participants, respectively. TCR sequencing covered 233 trial participants: 200 to 220 given two doses of AZD1222 and about 26 given two doses of MenACWY control vaccine.

The CDR3 regions of human TCRbeta chains were analyzed by immunosequencing. Per the authors' processing: TCRs in the repertoires were compared against a reference library of SARS-CoV-2-specific TCRs that had been generated with the MIRA antigen-specificity platform. Breadth was defined as the fraction of unique TCRs that were SARS-CoV-2-associated, and depth was defined as the fraction of total T cells that were SARS-CoV-2-associated. Using the MIRA data, every spike-specific TCR was mapped to the spike region that the TCR reacted to and assigned to either a CD4 or a CD8 class. Log10-transformed breadth and depth values were compared by one-way ANOVA with Sidak's multiple comparisons tests. TCRdb's version of the immuneACCESS table is confined to in-frame rearrangements and falls short of the full clone set. An unresolved V gene accounts for under half of the shortfall where checked; the remainder is of unknown origin. That table furnishes V, J and clone size, whereas the DNA furnished D and trimming. For this sample there are 120,000 or so clones; around 87% appear just once. Jointly, the top ten make up roughly 1.3% of the sample.

General study outcomes and caveats: Epitopes outside the regions mutated in the B.1.351 and B.1.1.7 variants were reportedly recognized by nearly half of the unique spike-specific TCRs. The vaccine-associated CD4 TCRs covered the entire spike protein, and the dominant responses fell in regions 160-218 and 743-854. In the small 56-69-year group, the increase in depth fell short of significance, most likely because of low power. No day 14 peak-response samples were available, so repertoires were characterized only after the peak T cell response. After two AZD1222 doses, spike-specific TCR breadth and depth were significantly higher than at day 0 and than in MenACWY recipients. Participants were mostly white British, with more females than males. The authors suggested clonal diversity may have been underestimated. Conclusions about previously exposed vaccinees are limited, since just six AZD1222 recipients were seropositive for SARS-CoV-2 at baseline.

The sequenced sample was peripheral blood, obtained on day 0 of AZD1222 vaccination. This TCR came from an adult in good health. The rearranged segments are TRBV29-1 and TRBJ1-2, with TRBD1 tentatively as D gene (6 bases match). At the DNA level, the sequence is TGCAGCGTTGGGCTTCCAGGGACACGTGGCTACACCTTC. Its product reads: CSVGLPGTRGYTF. With all but the CDR3 taken from the reference TRBV29-1 and TRBJ1-2 genes, the full variable domain is: SAVISQKPSRDICQRGTSLTIQCQVDSQVTMMFWYRQQPGQSLTLIATANQGSEATYESGFVIDKFPISRPNLTFSTLTVSNMSPEDSSIYLCSVGLPGTRGYTFGSGTRLTVV.